The text below deals with one TCR beta chain. Antigen: not known. The germline CDR1 and CDR2 sequences are SGHRS and YFSETQ. The CDR3 sequence is 14 residues long. This entry belongs to a study of blood T cells in healthy people across ages. Study summary: About one barcoded TCR beta cDNA was captured per two T cells.

Points from the study as a whole: The long-lived group displayed more naive CD4+ cells, plus higher diversity, than the aged donors did. Naive T cell percentage strongly correlated with TCR beta diversity.

Healthy Caucasians from Russia aged roughly 6 to 95 served as donors. Then a second PCR, running about 6 to 12 cycles, was carried out with a sample-barcoded 5' primer and a J-beta primer mix. In TCRdb, the 5' RACE reads were re-called with MiXCR into one record per CDR3 protein. The sample holds around 1,600,000 distinct CDR3 sequences, around 40% seen once. The receptor was derived from a woman aged 18-35 years in good health. The gene calls are TRBV5-1 and TRBJ2-7, with 7 bases identical to TRBD1. The J call is uncertain, as TRBJ2-5 better fits the DNA end. The sample consisted of blood. Here the CDR3 DNA reads TGCGCCAGCAGCTATCAGGGGGTGCACGAGACCCAGTACTTC. Protein sequence: CASSYQGVHETQYF.